The text below deals with one T cell receptor (beta chain). This clonotype was counted between two and nine times. This clone's antigen is unknown. No per-base quality is available; no much larger clone lies one base away. The data stem from a study of T cells in Graves' hyperthyroidism and ophthalmopathy (dated by TCRdb to the late 2010s). About the full investigation: Peripheral blood was sampled at the time of initial diagnosis, prior to any treatment. In over five Graves' hyperthyroidism patients, the study also compared T-cell repertoires from thyroid tissue with T-cell repertoires from blood. Following sampling, methimazole starting at 30 mg daily was given to hyperthyroidism patients, and high-dose intravenous methylprednisolone was given to ophthalmopathy patients. Prospective prediction of ophthalmopathy was tested in an independent validation cohort consisting of about 20 hyperthyroidism patients and some 16 patients who later progressed to ophthalmopathy. The roughly 90 discovery patients were divided at random into training and test sets in a 7:3 ratio. According to the paper, TCR Vbeta CDR3 sequencing was carried out on over 130 peripheral blood samples, which came from approximately 43 ophthalmopathy, 75 or so hyperthyroidism and about 17 progressor patients. TCR V-J signatures able to tell the groups apart were searched for in a discovery cohort of some 97 patients, of whom approximately 40 had Graves' ophthalmopathy and about 60 had stable Graves' hyperthyroidism.

Summary of the overall study and its limitations: A model built on a 13 V-J signature distinguished ophthalmopathy from stable hyperthyroidism, reaching 87.88% sensitivity and around 82% specificity in cross-validation and 80%/75% in testing. Most expanded thyroid clonotypes (frequency above 0.001) were also detected in blood, a finding suggesting that blood repertoires may reflect thyroid immune responses. In validation, the model predicted progression to ophthalmopathy a median of roughly 6.2 months before onset, with approximately 71% sensitivity and roughly 72% specificity. Sample size was not statistically predetermined, and blinding of investigators to group allocation was not performed.

Hyperthyroidism patients were newly diagnosed, with disease duration under 2 months, and aged 18 to 65 years. Patients with uncontrolled infections, other autoimmune diseases, pregnancy or lactation were excluded. Clinical symptoms, serum thyroxine and TRAb, thyroid ultrasound, and orbital computed tomography formed the basis for the diagnoses. Blood from progressor patients was drawn when they were first diagnosed with hyperthyroidism, before any ophthalmopathy symptoms appeared. PBMCs were separated from roughly 10 ml of fresh peripheral blood using Ficoll-Paque density gradient centrifugation. Patients classed as progressors first received a Graves' hyperthyroidism diagnosis and then went on to develop ophthalmopathy during follow-up. Trizol reagent was used to extract total RNA, and RNA quality was then checked on an Agilent 2100 Bioanalyzer. Amplification of TCR beta CDR3 regions was carried out from RNA transcripts. For the first round of RT-PCR on the TCR CDR3, the HTBI primer set was used together with the Qiagen OneStep RT-PCR kit. Libraries were constructed in a second round of multiplex PCR, after which size selection and purification were carried out. Libraries were sequenced paired-end with 100 bp reads on an Illumina HiSeq2000. The source study handled its data this way. SOAPnuke was used to process the raw data, throwing out any read that contained adapters or uncalled bases, had a mean Phred below 15, or lacked an exact constant-primer or identifier match. COPE v1.2.5 was used to merge the high-quality paired reads, and each unique nucleotide sequence was defined as a clonotype. MiTCR v1.1 was used to align the clonotypes against IMGT TRBV, TRBD and TRBJ reference segments. The analysis was restricted to V-J combinations with a frequency above 0.0001, which together covered just over 98% of the repertoires. The TCS score was defined as the ratio of F50 (clonal expansion) to E x V (chaos), calculated using BLOSUM62-based TCRdist between CDR3 peptides within each V-J. Welch's t-statistics and random forest reduced roughly 540 V-J features to 13, which were used in a naive Bayes classifier (R e1071). The public reads were quality trimmed at Q25 with fastp and then assembled into clones with MiXCR by TCRdb, keeping productive beta chains. All rows with the same CDR3 protein become a single entry with the most common DNA and genes. The V and J calls here are based on TCRdb, not the publication. The sample data list a few hundred thousand distinct CDR3 sequences, and about a sixth of these were observed just once. The ten largest clones represent approximately 30% of the sample.

This clonotype was sampled from a young woman with Graves' hyperthyroidism that later progressed to Graves' ophthalmopathy. The sequenced sample was blood.

The CDR3 is CSVAGRLYGYTF. The bases are TGCAGCGTTGCAGGGAGGTTATATGGCTACACCTTC. The chain is made from TRBV29-1 and TRBJ1-2, and TRBD1 may be the D gene, going by 5 matching bases. CDR3 length: 12 amino acids, cysteine to phenylalanine. Only the CDR3 DNA is retained, 36 bases long and in frame from the first base. Reading the germline V gene gives CDR1 SQVTM and CDR2 ANQGSEA. V lost 4 bases and J lost 5 bases; the stretch between them is 11 bases long.